This T cell receptor (beta chain) was sequenced for a study of type 1 regulatory T cells. Study information: This in vitro CD4 product, T-allo10, is enriched for Tr1 cells and alloantigen-specific.

Details on this clonotype: What it binds is not known.

A single record per CDR3 protein comes from TCRdb applying MiXCR to the reads. The sample has about 15,000 distinct CDR3 sequences, approximately 14% seen once. The CDR3 contains 15 residues. V lost 2 bases to trimming and J lost 9 bases, with 17 bases between them. Germline loops: CDR1 MNHNY, CDR2 SVGAGI (reference sequence). The source of this sequence is a human donor in good health. The source material was cultured T cells, either the whole culture or a sorted T cell fraction (not recorded which). The chain uses TRBV6-6 and TRBJ2-1; D is possibly TRBD2 (7 bases). As DNA, the CDR3 is TGTGCCAGCAGTTACAGAGGGGGGGAAGTCGCTGAGCAGTTCTTC. Translation gives CASSYRGGEVAEQFF.